The T cell receptor beta chain described here comes from a study of blood T cell repertoires in COVID-19 (dated by TCRdb to about 2020). For context, the study as a whole: Samples covering the acute and convalescent phases of COVID-19 were provided by collaborators in the United States, Italy and Spain. Where HLA class I and class II types were available, the types were taken from metadata supplied by the sample provider, not from assay-based typing. A de-identified subject ID, COVID-19 status, age in years and sex were almost always included in the sample metadata. The material from the prospective study consisted of cDNA or gDNA derived from T cells, B-cell-depleted T cells, or PBMCs. The dataset comprised deeply sampled blood TCRbeta repertoires from subjects exposed to, actively infected with, or recovered from COVID-19. The repertoires were released in a freely available public database meant as a resource for research on the immune response to SARS-CoV-2. Samples were obtained from the ongoing ImmuneRACE study (first 160 participants) and from over a thousand subjects provided by 6 global collaborators.

This clone was seen just once. The antigen this receptor binds is unknown. No much larger clonotype is one base removed from it; base qualities were not supplied. Results and caveats for the whole study, not just this receptor: The quantity of clinical and demographic metadata differed by source and by participant and was supplied without curation.

The germline V gene (reference sequence) provides CDR1 LNHNV and CDR2 YYDKDF. V is reduced by 4 bases and J by 7 bases, leaving a spacing of 16 bases between them. From its cysteine to its phenylalanine, the CDR3 spans 15 amino acids. The CDR3 DNA has 45 bases and is translated from base 1. TCRbeta CDR3 regions were amplified from genomic DNA using the immunoSEQ Assay, a bias-controlled multiplex PCR. In the authors' own workflow: The number of nucleated cells in each sample was estimated from the amplification of reference gene primers within the assay. To quantify the absolute abundance of each unique TCRbeta CDR3 rearrangement, sequence reads were collapsed and filtered. For each sample, productive Simpson clonality was calculated as the square root of Simpson's diversity index across productive rearrangements. TCRdb's version of the immuneACCESS table is confined to in-frame rearrangements and falls short of the full clone set. An unresolved V gene accounts for under half of the shortfall where checked; the remainder is of unknown origin. The DNA gave D and trimming, while V, J and clone size come from that table. This sample has some 18,000 clones in its table, and more than 70% of those were observed once. Clones ranked in the top ten supply 5% of the sample.

Participants in the prospective study were enrolled through a virtual design, were aged about 18 to 89 years, and lived in 24 United States geographic areas. To assign participants to cohorts, the prospective study relied on clinical history that participants themselves reported in a screening survey and a study questionnaire. For ImmuneRACE Cohort 3, a participant was defined as recovered based on two consecutive negative NP/OP PCR tests, clearance by a healthcare professional, or resolution of symptoms. In the prospective study, mobile phlebotomists collected whole blood, serum and a nasopharyngeal or oropharyngeal swab from each participant. Participants in the prospective study had the option to provide additional blood draws and questionnaires over an approximately 2-month period. Prospective study blood samples were shipped either frozen or at room temperature before DNA extraction.

The clonotype originates from a woman aged 25 to 39 who had recovered from COVID-19. The V gene is TRBV15 and the J gene is TRBJ1-4, with TRBD1 tentatively as D gene (6 bases match). What was sequenced was PBMCs or T cells enriched from blood (not recorded which). The CDR3 corresponds to CATSKTQGMGEKLFF. The base sequence is TGTGCCACCAGCAAAACACAGGGAATGGGTGAAAAACTGTTTTTT.